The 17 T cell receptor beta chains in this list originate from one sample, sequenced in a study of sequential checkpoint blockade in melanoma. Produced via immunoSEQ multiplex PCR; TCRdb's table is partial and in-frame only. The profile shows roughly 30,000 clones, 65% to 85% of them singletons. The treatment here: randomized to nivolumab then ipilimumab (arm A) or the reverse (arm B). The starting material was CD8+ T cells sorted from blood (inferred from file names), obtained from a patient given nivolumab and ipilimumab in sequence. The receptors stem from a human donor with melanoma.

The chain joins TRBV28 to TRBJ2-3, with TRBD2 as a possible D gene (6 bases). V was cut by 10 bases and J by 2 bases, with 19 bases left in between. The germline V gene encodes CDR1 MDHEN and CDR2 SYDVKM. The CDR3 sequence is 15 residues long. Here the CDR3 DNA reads TGTGCCACCTCACCCCGGGACTTCTCCACAGATACGCAGTATTTT. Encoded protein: CATSPRDFSTDTQYF. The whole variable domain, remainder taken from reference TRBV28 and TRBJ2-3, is DVKVTQSSRYLVKRTGEKVFLECVQDMDHENMFWYRQDPGLGLRLIYFSYDVKMKEKGDIPEGYSVSREKKERFSLILESASTNQTSMYLCATSPRDFSTDTQYFGPGTRLTVL.

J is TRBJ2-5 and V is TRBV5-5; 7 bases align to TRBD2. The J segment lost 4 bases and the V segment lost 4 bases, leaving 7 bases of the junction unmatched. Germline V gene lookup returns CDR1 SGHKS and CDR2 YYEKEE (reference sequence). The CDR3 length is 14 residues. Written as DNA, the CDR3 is TGTGCCAGCAGCCTGGTGGGGGGGACAGAGACCCAGTACTTC. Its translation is CASSLVGGTETQYF. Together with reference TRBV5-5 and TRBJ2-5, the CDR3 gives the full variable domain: DAGVTQSPTHLIKTRGQQVTLRCSPISGHKSVSWYQQVLGQGPQFIFQYYEKEERGRGNFPDRFSARQFPNYSSELNVNALLLGDSALYLCASSLVGGTETQYFGPGTRLLVL.

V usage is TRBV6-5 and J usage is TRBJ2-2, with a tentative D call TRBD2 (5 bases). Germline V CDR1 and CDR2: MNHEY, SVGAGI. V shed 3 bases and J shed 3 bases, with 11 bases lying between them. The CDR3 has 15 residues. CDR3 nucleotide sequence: TGTGCCAGCAGTTATTTAGAGGGAGACACCGGGGAGCTGTTTTTT. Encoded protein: CASSYLEGDTGELFF.

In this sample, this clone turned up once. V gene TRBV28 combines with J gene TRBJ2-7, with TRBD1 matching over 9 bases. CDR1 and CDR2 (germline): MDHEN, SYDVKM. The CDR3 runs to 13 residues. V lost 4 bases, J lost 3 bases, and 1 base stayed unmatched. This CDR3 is CASSSGQGYEQYF. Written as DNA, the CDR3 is TGTGCCAGCAGTTCGGGACAGGGCTACGAGCAGTACTTC.

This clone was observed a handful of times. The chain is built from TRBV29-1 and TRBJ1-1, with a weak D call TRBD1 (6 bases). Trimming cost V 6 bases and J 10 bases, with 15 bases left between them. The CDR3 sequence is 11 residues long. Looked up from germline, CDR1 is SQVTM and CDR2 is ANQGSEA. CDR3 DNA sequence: TGCAGCGTCACCCCAGGGGATGGAGCTTTCTTT. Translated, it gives CSVTPGDGAFF.

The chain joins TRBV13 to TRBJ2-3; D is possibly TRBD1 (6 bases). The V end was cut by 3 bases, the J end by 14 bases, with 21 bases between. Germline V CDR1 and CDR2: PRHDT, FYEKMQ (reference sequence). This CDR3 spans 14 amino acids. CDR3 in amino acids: CASSLGRQEPLGYF. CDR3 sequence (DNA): TGTGCCAGCAGCTTGGGTCGACAGGAACCTCTAGGGTATTTT.

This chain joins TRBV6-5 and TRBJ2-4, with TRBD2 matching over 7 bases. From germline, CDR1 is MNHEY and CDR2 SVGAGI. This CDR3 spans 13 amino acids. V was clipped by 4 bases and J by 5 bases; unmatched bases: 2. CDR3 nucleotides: TGTGCCAGCAGTTTCGCGGGGGAAAACATTCAGTACTTC. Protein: CASSFAGENIQYF.

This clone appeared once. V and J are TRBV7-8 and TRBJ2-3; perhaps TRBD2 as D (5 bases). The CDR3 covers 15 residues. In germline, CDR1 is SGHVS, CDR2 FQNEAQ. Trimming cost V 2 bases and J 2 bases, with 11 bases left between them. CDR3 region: CASSLPPGITDTQYF. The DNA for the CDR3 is TGTGCCAGCAGCTTACCCCCGGGAATCACAGATACGCAGTATTTT. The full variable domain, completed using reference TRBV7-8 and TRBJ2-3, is GAGVSQSPRYKVAKRGQDVALRCDPISGHVSLFWYQQALGQGPEFLTYFQNEAQLDKSGLPSDRFFAERPEGSVSTLKIQRTQQEDSAVYLCASSLPPGITDTQYFGPGTRLTVL.

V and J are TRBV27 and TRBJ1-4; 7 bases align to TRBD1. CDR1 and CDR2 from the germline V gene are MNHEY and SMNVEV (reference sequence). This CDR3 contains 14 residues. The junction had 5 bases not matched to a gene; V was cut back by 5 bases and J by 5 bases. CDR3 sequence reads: CASSRQGTNEKLFF. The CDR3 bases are TGTGCCAGCAGTCGACAGGGCACAAATGAAAAACTGTTTTTT.

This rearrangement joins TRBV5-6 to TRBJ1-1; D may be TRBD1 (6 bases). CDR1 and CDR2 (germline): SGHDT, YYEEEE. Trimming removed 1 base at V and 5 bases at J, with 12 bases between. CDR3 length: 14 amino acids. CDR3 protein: CASSLWGLITEAFF. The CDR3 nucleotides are TGTGCCAGCAGCTTGTGGGGGCTAATAACTGAAGCTTTCTTT.

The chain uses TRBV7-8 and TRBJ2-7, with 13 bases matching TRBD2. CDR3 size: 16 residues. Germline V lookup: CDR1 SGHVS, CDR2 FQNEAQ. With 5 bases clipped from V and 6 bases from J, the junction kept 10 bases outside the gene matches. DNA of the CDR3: TGTGCCAGCAGCCCCGGGACTAGCGGGGAATTAGGCGAGCAGTACTTC. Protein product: CASSPGTSGELGEQYF. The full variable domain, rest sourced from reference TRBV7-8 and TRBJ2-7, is GAGVSQSPRYKVAKRGQDVALRCDPISGHVSLFWYQQALGQGPEFLTYFQNEAQLDKSGLPSDRFFAERPEGSVSTLKIQRTQQEDSAVYLCASSPGTSGELGEQYFGPGTRLTVT.

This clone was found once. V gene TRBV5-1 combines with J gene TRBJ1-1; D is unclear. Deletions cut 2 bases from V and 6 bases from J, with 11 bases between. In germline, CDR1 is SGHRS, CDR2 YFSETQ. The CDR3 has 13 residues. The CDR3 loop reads CASSFNSAAEAFF. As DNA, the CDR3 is TGCGCCAGCAGCTTTAACTCTGCTGCTGAAGCTTTCTTT.

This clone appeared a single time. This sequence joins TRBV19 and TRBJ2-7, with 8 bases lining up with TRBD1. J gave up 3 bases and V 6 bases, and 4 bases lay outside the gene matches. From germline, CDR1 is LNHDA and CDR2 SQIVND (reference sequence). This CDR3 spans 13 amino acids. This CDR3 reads CASSAGTGYEQYF. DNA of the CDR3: TGTGCCAGTAGCGCCGGGACAGGCTACGAGCAGTACTTC. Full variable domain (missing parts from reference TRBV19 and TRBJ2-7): DGGITQSPKYLFRKEGQNVTLSCEQNLNHDAMYWYRQDPGQGLRLIYYSQIVNDFQKGDIAEGYSVSREKKESFPLTVTSAQKNPTAFYLCASSAGTGYEQYFGPGTRLTVT.

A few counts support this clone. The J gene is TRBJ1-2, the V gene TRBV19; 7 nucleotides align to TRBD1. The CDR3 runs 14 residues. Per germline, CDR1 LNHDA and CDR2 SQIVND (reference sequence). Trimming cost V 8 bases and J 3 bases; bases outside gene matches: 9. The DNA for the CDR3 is TGTGCCAGTGGGGCTAGGGGGCGCGACTATGGCTACACCTTC. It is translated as CASGARGRDYGYTF.

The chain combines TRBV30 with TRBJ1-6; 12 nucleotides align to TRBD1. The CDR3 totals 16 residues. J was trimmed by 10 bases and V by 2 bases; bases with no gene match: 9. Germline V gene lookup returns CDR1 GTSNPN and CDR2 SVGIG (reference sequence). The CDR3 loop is CAWSTGTGGAGSPLHF. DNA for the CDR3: TGTGCCTGGAGTACCGGGACAGGGGGCGCCGGATCACCCCTCCACTTT.

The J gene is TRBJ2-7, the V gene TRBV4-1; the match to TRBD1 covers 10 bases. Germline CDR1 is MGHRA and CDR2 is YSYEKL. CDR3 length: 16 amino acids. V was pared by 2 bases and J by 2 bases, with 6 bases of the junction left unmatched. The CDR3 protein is CASSQNTGTGAYEQYF. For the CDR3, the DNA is TGCGCCAGCAGCCAAAACACCGGGACAGGGGCCTACGAGCAGTACTTC.

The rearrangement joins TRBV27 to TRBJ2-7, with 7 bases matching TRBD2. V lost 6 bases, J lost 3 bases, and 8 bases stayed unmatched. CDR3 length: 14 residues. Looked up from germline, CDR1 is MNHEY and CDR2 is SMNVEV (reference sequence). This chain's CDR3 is CASSPSSGNYEQYF. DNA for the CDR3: TGTGCCAGCAGCCCCTCTAGCGGTAACTACGAGCAGTACTTC.